This T cell receptor beta chain came from a study of radiation and T cells in renal cell carcinoma. Study-wide results and limits: Sampling covered only 0.9 to 1 g of each tumor. In nephrectomy-only tumors, top 100 clonotypes averaged approximately 40%, versus around 54% irradiated. Irradiated tumors held more dominant CDR3 motifs than control tumors.

A remark on this clone: The antigen is undetermined.

As for treatment: treatment-naive control, cytoreductive nephrectomy. TCRdb's copy holds only in-frame clones and misses some; the assay was immunoSEQ multiplex PCR. The sample contains 12,000 to 15,000 clones, approximately 52% of which appear only once. The CDR3 is made up of 15 amino acids. V trimming: 5 bases; J trimming: 2 bases; junction bases outside the gene matches: 5. Looked up from germline, CDR1 is SNHLY and CDR2 is FYNNEI. This specimen consisted of tumor tissue, obtained from a patient whose treatment was nephrectomy without radiotherapy. V gene TRBV2 combines with J gene TRBJ2-1, with 8 bases aligning to TRBD1. The clonotype was recovered from a man in his forties or fifties with renal cell carcinoma. DNA of the CDR3: TGTGCCAGCAGTCAAGGACAGGGAACCTACAATGAGCAGTTCTTC. It codes for CASSQGQGTYNEQFF.